This TCR beta chain was obtained from a study of a mutant IDH1 vaccine in newly diagnosed glioma. Across the study: Earlier treatment was radiotherapy, temozolomide, or both, with most getting both.

TCRdb keeps only in-frame clones here, not all; method: immunoSEQ multiplex PCR. The table records tens of thousands of clones, about 86% of them present only once. Trimming removed 3 bases at V and 1 base at J, with 10 bases between. Germline loops: CDR1 LNHNV, CDR2 YYDKDF (reference sequence). This CDR3 region has 15 residues. Time point noted: baseline, week 1 (first vaccination visit). Treatment noted: pre-vaccination baseline after standard-of-care therapy. The V call is TRBV15, the J call TRBJ2-1; possible D gene TRBD1, 5 bases. The source of this sequence is a young man with glioma. The sample was PBMCs, taken from a glioma patient treated with radiotherapy, temozolomide or both. The CDR3 spells CATSRAAGSYNEQFF. The CDR3 DNA reads TGTGCCACCAGCAGGGCAGCAGGGTCCTACAATGAGCAGTTCTTC.